These 10 T cell receptor beta chains originate from one sample sequenced in a study of shared clonotypes between healthy human individuals. Measured with immunoSEQ multiplex PCR; TCRdb has only the in-frame clones, and not every one. The sample holds about 990,000 clones, approximately 80% seen once. Sample: memory CD4+ T cells from PBMCs. Subset of the sample: CD45RA-negative fraction. These receptors were taken from a man aged 18 to 29 in good health. Some clones in this sample may be carry-over from other donors' samples.

V is TRBV18 and J is TRBJ1-5, with 7 bases aligning to TRBD1. The CDR3 covers 14 residues. V shed 3 bases and J 5 bases; nucleotides not matched to a gene: 4. The germline CDR1 and CDR2 sequences are KGHSH and LQKENI. The CDR3 coding sequence is TGTGCCAGCTCACCCCAGGGGGGGGATCAGCCCCAGCATTTT. It translates to CASSPQGGDQPQHF. Using reference TRBV18 and TRBJ1-5 for the parts outside the CDR3, the full variable domain is NAGVMQNPRHLVRRRGQEARLRCSPMKGHSHVYWYRQLPEEGLKFMVYLQKENIIDESGMPKERFSAEFPKEGPSILRIQQVVRGDSAAYFCASSPQGGDQPQHFGDGTRLSIL.

The chain joins TRBV5-5 to TRBJ2-7; D unclear. Looked up from germline, CDR1 is SGHKS and CDR2 is YYEKEE (reference sequence). The CDR3 is made up of 15 amino acids. Trimming left V 1 base short and J 3 bases short, with 14 bases between. The CDR3 here is CASSLRVKADYEQYF. CDR3 bases: TGTGCCAGCAGCTTGCGCGTCAAAGCAGACTACGAGCAGTACTTC. Full variable domain (outside the CDR3, taken from reference TRBV5-5 and TRBJ2-7): DAGVTQSPTHLIKTRGQQVTLRCSPISGHKSVSWYQQVLGQGPQFIFQYYEKEERGRGNFPDRFSARQFPNYSSELNVNALLLGDSALYLCASSLRVKADYEQYFGPGTRLTVT.

This chain joins TRBV19 and TRBJ2-3, with TRBD2 identical over 7 bases. Germline V gene lookup returns CDR1 LNHDA and CDR2 SQIVND (reference sequence). Trimming at V came to 4 bases and at J to 4 bases, leaving 11 bases not matched to a gene. The CDR3 spans 16 residues. CDR3 bases: TGTGCCAGTAGTACTGGACTAGAGTGGGGCGCAGATACGCAGTATTTT. As protein: CASSTGLEWGADTQYF.

This sequence joins TRBV28 and TRBJ2-6; possibly TRBD1 for D (5 bases). This CDR3 is 14 amino acids long. Germline assignment: CDR1 MDHEN and CDR2 SYDVKM. The CDR3: CVSTAGTGANVLTF. As DNA, the CDR3 is TGTGTCTCAACGGCAGGGACTGGGGCCAACGTCCTGACTTTC.

The chain combines TRBV9 with TRBJ2-1, with D perhaps matching TRBD2 (5 bases). Per the germline V gene, CDR1 is SGDLS and CDR2 is YYNGEE. This CDR3 has 16 residues. The germline V and J ends were trimmed by 4 bases and 4 bases, with 18 bases remaining between them. The CDR3 coding sequence is TGTGCCAGCAGCCTCGCAGGAGTAGCGAGTTACAATGAGCAGTTCTTC. It is translated as CASSLAGVASYNEQFF.

In regard to this clone: This specimen includes other DNA sequences encoding the same CDR3. This chain uses TRBV28 with TRBJ2-7; 8 nucleotides match TRBD2. The CDR3 is 13 amino acids. V shed 8 bases, J shed 7 bases, and the junction held 10 bases outside the gene matches. The germline gives CDR1 MDHEN, CDR2 SYDVKM. The CDR3 loop reads CASRRDPGGEQYF. DNA of the CDR3: TGTGCCAGCCGCCGGGACCCGGGGGGGGAGCAGTACTTC. Drawing the rest from reference TRBV28 and TRBJ2-7, the complete variable domain is DVKVTQSSRYLVKRTGEKVFLECVQDMDHENMFWYRQDPGLGLRLIYFSYDVKMKEKGDIPEGYSVSREKKERFSLILESASTNQTSMYLCASRRDPGGEQYFGPGTRLTVT.

The count of this clone is one. The chain uses TRBV6-5 and TRBJ1-5, with D perhaps TRBD1 (5 bases). Trimming shortened V by 0 bases and J by 8 bases, and 14 bases separated the two germline ends. Looked up from germline, CDR1 is MNHEY and CDR2 is SVGAGI. The CDR3 is 15 amino acids. The DNA of the CDR3 is TGTGCCAGCAGTTACTCAAGGGGTGCTGGTGAGCCCCAGCATTTT. This codes for CASSYSRGAGEPQHF.

The J gene is TRBJ2-3, the V gene TRBV9; D may be TRBD1 (5 bases). Germline V gene sequence: CDR1 SGDLS, CDR2 YYNGEE. This CDR3 contains 14 residues. V lost 2 bases and J 0 bases, leaving 7 bases between the germline ends. Written as DNA, the CDR3 is TGTGCCAGCAGCGTCAGGGTTAGCACAGATACGCAGTATTTT. Encoded protein: CASSVRVSTDTQYF.

The J gene is TRBJ2-3, the V gene TRBV5-1; 12 bases align to TRBD2. With V trimmed by 3 bases and J by 1 base, 9 bases remained unmatched. There are 18 residues in the CDR3. Germline V CDR1 and CDR2: SGHRS, YFSETQ. CDR3 sequence (DNA): TGCGCCAGCAGCTCGGGACTAGCGGGCTGGGGTGGCACAGATACGCAGTATTTT. This translates into CASSSGLAGWGGTDTQYF. The full variable domain, rest sourced from reference TRBV5-1 and TRBJ2-3, is KAGVTQTPRYLIKTRGQQVTLSCSPISGHRSVSWYQQTPGQGLQFLFEYFSETQRNKGNFPGRFSGRQFSNSRSEMNVSTLELGDSALYLCASSSGLAGWGGTDTQYFGPGTRLTVL.

The chain carries TRBV6-1 and TRBJ1-1, with 7 nucleotides matching TRBD1. Losses at the gene ends were 7 bases for V and 6 bases for J; bases not matched to a gene: 5. The CDR3 spans 12 residues. The germline gives CDR1 MNHNS, CDR2 SASEGT. CDR3 DNA: TGTGCCAGCATCCTAGGGGGCTCTGAAGCTTTCTTT. Encoded protein: CASILGGSEAFF.